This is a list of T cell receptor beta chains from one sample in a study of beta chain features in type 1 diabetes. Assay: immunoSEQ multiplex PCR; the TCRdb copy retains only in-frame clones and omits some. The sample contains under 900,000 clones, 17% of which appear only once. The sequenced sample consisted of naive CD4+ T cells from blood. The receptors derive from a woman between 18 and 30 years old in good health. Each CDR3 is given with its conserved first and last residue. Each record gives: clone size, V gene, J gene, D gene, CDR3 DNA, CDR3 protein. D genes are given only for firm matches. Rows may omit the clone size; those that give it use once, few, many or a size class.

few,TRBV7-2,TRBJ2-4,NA,TGTGCCAGCAGCTTAAATCTAGCCAAAAACATTCAGTACTTC,CASSLNLAKNIQYF
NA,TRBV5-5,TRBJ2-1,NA,TGTGCCAGCAGCCCCGGACAAAGCTACAATGAGCAGTTCTTC,CASSPGQSYNEQFF
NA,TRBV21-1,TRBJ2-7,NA,TGTGCCAGCCCAGGTTTTGGCTGCGAGCAGTACTTC,CASPGFGCEQYF
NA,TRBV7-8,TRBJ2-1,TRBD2,TGTGCCAGCAGCTCGTCGGGACTAGCGGGGCCCAATGAGCAGTTCTTC,CASSSSGLAGPNEQFF
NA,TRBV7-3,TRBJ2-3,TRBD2,TGTGCCAGCAGCTTACTAGCGGGAGAAGATACGCAGTATTTT,CASSLLAGEDTQYF
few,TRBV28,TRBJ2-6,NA,TGTGCCAGCAGTCCCCCCGGCTCTGGGGCCAACGTCCTGACTTTC,CASSPPGSGANVLTF
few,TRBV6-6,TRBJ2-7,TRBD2,TGTGCCAGCAGTGGGACTAGCGGTTCCTACGAGCAGTACTTC,CASSGTSGSYEQYF
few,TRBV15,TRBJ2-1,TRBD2,TGTGCCACCAGCAGTTTAGCGCGGGGGTTCTTTAGTGAGCAGTTCTTC,CATSSLARGFFSEQFF
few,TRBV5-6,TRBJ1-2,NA,TGTGCCAGCAGCCCAGGGAGCTATGGCTACACCTTC,CASSPGSYGYTF
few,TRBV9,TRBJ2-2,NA,TGTGCCAGCAGCGTAGTTGGAAGAGGGGAGCTGTTTTTT,CASSVVGRGELFF
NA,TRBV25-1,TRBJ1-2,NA,TGTGCCAGCAGTGCGCAGCCGGGGGTCTATGGCTACACCTTC,CASSAQPGVYGYTF
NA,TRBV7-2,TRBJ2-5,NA,TGTGCCAGCAGCCTTGGGACCGGTCAAGAGACCCAGTACTTC,CASSLGTGQETQYF
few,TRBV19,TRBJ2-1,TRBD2,TGTGCCACCACGCCCTCGGGACTACCGACCAATGAGCAGTTCTTC,CATTPSGLPTNEQFF
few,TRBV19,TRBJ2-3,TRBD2,TGTGCCAGTAGTGGGCTAGCGGGTGCGACAGATACGCAGTATTTT,CASSGLAGATDTQYF
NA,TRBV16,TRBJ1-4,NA,TGTGCCAGCAGCCTGGCGGGGGCGTCTAATGAAAAACTGTTTTTT,CASSLAGASNEKLFF
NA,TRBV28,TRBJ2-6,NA,TGTGCCAGCAGTCACCCTGGCTCTGGGGCCAACGTCCTGACTTTC,CASSHPGSGANVLTF
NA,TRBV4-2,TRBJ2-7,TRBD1,TGTGCCAGCAGCCAAGCAGTGACAGGGTCTTTCTACGAGCAGTACTTC,CASSQAVTGSFYEQYF
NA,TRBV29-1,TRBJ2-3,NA,TGCAGCGCCAGTAGCACAGATACGCAGTATTTT,CSASSTDTQYF
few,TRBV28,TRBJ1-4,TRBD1,TGTGCCAGCAGCTCGCCAGGGGGGTTTAATGAAAAACTGTTTTTT,CASSSPGGFNEKLFF
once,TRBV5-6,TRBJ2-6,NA,TGTGCCAGCAGCTTGGCTACCGGGACAAGCTCTGGGGCCAACGTCCTGACTTTC,CASSLATGTSSGANVLTF
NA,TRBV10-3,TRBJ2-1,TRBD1,TGTGCCATCAGCCCCCAGGACAGGGCGAACAATGAGCAGTTCTTC,CAISPQDRANNEQFF
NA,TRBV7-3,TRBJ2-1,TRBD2,TGTGCCAGCAGCTCTAGCGGGAGGGACTTGGATGAGCAGTTCTTC,CASSSSGRDLDEQFF
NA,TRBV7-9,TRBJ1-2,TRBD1,TGTGCCAGCAGCGTCGGGACAGGTGATGGCTACACCTTC,CASSVGTGDGYTF
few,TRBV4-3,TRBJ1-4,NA,TGCGCCAGCAGCCAAGACTTACCGGACTATAATGAAAAACTGTTTTTT,CASSQDLPDYNEKLFF
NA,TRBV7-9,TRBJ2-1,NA,TGTGCCAGCAGCTTACTAGGCAGGCAGAGCAATGAGCAGTTCTTC,CASSLLGRQSNEQFF
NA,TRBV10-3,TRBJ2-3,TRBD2,TGTGCCATCAGTGTAGCGGGAGGGGGAACAGATACGCAGTATTTT,CAISVAGGGTDTQYF
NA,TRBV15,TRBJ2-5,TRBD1,TGTGCCACCAGCCGATCGGGACAGGAGCACCAAGAGACCCAGTACTTC,CATSRSGQEHQETQYF
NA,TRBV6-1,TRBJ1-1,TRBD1,TGTGCCAGCCACCTACAGGGGTCGGGCACTGAAGCTTTCTTT,CASHLQGSGTEAFF
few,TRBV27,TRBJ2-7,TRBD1,TGTGCCAGCAGTCATAAGGGACAGCTAAGTTACGAGCAGTACTTC,CASSHKGQLSYEQYF
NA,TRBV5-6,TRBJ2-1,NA,TGTGCCAGCAGCTTAGGGCTAGCGTCGAATGAGCAGTTCTTC,CASSLGLASNEQFF
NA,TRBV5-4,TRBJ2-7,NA,TGTGCCAGCAGCTTGGTAGGCCAGGGAGCCTACGAGCAGTACTTC,CASSLVGQGAYEQYF
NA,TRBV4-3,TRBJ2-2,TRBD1,TGCGCCAGCAGCAAGAGAAGACAGGGTTCGGGCGGGGAGCTGTTTTTT,CASSKRRQGSGGELFF
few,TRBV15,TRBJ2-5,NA,TGTGCCACCAGCAGAGCGGGCGCTAGCGACCAAGAGACCCAGTACTTC,CATSRAGASDQETQYF
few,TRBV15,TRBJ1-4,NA,TGTGCCACCAGCAGAGATTCCAACCTTGGGGGTGAAAAACTGTTTTTT,CATSRDSNLGGEKLFF
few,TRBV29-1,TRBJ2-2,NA,TGCAGCGTCCGACTAAACAGGGAAACCGGGGAGCTGTTTTTT,CSVRLNRETGELFF
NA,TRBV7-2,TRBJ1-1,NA,TGTGCCAGCAGCTTAGTGGGGACTTCGGGGTTGAACACTGAAGCTTTCTTT,CASSLVGTSGLNTEAFF
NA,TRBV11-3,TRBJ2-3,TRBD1,TGTGCCAGCAGCTCAACAGGGGCAGATACGCAGTATTTT,CASSSTGADTQYF
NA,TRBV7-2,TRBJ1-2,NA,TGTGCCAGCAGCCGGGACGGTTATGGCTACACCTTC,CASSRDGYGYTF
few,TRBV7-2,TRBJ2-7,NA,TGTGCCAGCAGCTTAGCGATTTCGCTCGAGCAGTACTTC,CASSLAISLEQYF
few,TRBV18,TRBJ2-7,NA,TGTGCCAGCTCACCGTTTTCTGGACTGGGATCCTACGAGCAGTACTTC,CASSPFSGLGSYEQYF
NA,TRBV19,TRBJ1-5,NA,TGTGCCAGTAGTATTGGGCAGAGCAATCAGCCCCAGCATTTT,CASSIGQSNQPQHF
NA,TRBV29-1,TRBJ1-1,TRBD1,TGCAGCGGGGGCGGGGGACAGACCTCTGAAGCTTTCTTT,CSGGGGQTSEAFF
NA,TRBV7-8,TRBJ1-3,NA,TGTGCCAGCAGCTTTGGAAACACCATATATTTT,CASSFGNTIYF
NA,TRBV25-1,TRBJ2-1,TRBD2,TGTGCCAGCAGCTCTAGACTAGCCAATAAGCAGTTCTTC,CASSSRLANKQFF
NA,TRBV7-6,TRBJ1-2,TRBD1,TGTGCCAGCAGTCCTACAGGGGCCACCCGCTACACCTTC,CASSPTGATRYTF
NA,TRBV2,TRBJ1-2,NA,TGTGCCAGCAGTGAATACAGGGACTATGGCTACACCTTC,CASSEYRDYGYTF
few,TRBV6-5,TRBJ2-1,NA,TGTGCCAGCAGTTACGTGGGACTCCACAATGAGCAGTTCTTC,CASSYVGLHNEQFF
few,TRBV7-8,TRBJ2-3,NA,TGTGCCAGCAGCTTCCGGAAAACAGATACGCAGTATTTT,CASSFRKTDTQYF
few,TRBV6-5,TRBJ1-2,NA,TGTGCCAGCAGTTACTTGTTGGGGGCGGGCTACACCTTC,CASSYLLGAGYTF
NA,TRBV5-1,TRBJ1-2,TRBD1,TGCGCCAGCAGCGATTGGCCCTTCCGACAGGGCCCTAACTATGGCTACACCTTC,CASSDWPFRQGPNYGYTF
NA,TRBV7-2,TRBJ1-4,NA,TGTGCCAGCAGCTTAATGGGGACGGGAGTAGAAAAACTGTTTTTT,CASSLMGTGVEKLFF
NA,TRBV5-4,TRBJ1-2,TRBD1,TGTGCCAGCAGTTACCTGACAGGGGGAGCGGTGGTCGGCTACACCTTC,CASSYLTGGAVVGYTF
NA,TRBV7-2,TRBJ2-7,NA,TGTGCCAGCAGCCCCCAAGACCGTGCATCAGAGCAGTACTTC,CASSPQDRASEQYF
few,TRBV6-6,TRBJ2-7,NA,TGTGCCAGCAGTTACTCGAATTTGGACGGCGAGCAGTACTTC,CASSYSNLDGEQYF
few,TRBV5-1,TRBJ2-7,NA,TGCGCCAGCAGCTCCGGGTTCTCCTACGAGCAGTACTTC,CASSSGFSYEQYF
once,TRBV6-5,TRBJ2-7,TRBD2,TGTGCCAGTCAAGAAGGGACTAGCATCTACGAGCAGTACTTC,CASQEGTSIYEQYF
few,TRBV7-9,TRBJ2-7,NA,TGTGCCAGCAGCCGAGGGGTAGGAGGATACTACGAGCAGTACTTC,CASSRGVGGYYEQYF